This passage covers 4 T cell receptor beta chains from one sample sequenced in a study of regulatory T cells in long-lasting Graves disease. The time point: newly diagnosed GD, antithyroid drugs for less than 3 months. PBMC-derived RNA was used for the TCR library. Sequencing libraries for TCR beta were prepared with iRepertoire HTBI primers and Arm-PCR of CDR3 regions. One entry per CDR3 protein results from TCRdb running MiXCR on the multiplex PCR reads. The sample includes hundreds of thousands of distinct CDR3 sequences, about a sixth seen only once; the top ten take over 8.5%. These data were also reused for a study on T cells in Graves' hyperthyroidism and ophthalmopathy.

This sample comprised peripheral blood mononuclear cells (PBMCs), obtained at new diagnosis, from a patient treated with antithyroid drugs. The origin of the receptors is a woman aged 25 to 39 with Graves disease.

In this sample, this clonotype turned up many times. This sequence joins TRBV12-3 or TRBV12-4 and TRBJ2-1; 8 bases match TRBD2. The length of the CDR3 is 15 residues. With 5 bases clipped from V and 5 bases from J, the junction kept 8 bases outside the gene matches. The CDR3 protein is CASSLREGVHNEQFF. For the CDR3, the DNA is TGTGCCAGCAGTCTTCGGGAGGGCGTACACAATGAGCAGTTCTTC.

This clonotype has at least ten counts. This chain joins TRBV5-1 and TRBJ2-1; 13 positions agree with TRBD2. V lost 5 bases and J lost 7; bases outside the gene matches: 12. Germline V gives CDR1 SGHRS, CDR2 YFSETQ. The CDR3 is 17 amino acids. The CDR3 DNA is TGCGCCAGCAGTCCTACTCCGGGACTAGCGGGAACTAATGAGCAGTTCTTC. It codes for CASSPTPGLAGTNEQFF.

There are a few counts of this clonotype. CDR3 loop: CASSTGQGDEKLFF. DNA of the CDR3: TGTGCCAGCAGCACAGGACAGGGCGATGAAAAACTGTTTTTT. The chain has TRBV12-3 or TRBV12-4 and TRBJ1-4; 8 nucleotides line up with TRBD1. The V segment lost 6 bases and the J segment 6 bases; nucleotides outside the gene matches: 6. The CDR3 has 14 amino acids.

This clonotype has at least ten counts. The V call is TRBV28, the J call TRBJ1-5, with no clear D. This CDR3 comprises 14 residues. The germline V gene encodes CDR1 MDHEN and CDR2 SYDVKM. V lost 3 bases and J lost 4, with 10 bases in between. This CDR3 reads CASSFRQDNQPQHF. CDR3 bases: TGTGCCAGCAGTTTTCGTCAGGATAATCAGCCCCAGCATTTT.